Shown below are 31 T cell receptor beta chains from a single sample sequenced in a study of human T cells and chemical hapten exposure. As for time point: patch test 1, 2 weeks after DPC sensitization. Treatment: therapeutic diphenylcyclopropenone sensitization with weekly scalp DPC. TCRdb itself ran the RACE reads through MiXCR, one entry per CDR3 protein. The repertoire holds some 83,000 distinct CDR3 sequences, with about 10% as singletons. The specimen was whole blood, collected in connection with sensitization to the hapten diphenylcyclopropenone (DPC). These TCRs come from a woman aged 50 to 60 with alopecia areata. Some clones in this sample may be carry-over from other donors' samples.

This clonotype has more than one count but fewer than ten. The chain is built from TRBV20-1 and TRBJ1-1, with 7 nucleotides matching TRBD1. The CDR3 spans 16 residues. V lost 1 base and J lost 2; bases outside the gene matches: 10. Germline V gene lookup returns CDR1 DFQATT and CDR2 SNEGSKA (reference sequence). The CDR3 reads CSARADRVGINTEAFF. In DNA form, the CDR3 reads TGCAGTGCTAGAGCAGACAGGGTAGGAATAAACACTGAAGCTTTCTTT.

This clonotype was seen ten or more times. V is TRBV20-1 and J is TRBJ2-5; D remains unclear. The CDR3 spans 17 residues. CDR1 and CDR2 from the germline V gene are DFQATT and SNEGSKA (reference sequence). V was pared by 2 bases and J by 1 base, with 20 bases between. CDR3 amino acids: CSARSSASALLQETQYF. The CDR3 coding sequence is TGCAGTGCTAGATCATCGGCGTCTGCCCTTCTCCAAGAGACCCAGTACTTC.

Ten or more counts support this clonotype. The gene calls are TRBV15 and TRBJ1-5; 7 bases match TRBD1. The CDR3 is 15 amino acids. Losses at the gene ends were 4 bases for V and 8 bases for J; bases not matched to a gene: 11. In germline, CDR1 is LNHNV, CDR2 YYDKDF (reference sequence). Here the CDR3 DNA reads TGTGCCACCAGCAAAAACAGGGGTGCTTCGGAGCCCCAGCATTTT. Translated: CATSKNRGASEPQHF.

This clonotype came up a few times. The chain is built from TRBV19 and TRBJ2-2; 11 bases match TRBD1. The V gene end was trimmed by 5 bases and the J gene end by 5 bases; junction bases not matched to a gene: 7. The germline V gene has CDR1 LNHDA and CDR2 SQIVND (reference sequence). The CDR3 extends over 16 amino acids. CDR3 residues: CASSGRDRGKTGELFF. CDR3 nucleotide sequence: TGTGCCAGTAGTGGCCGGGACAGGGGGAAAACCGGGGAGCTGTTTTTT.

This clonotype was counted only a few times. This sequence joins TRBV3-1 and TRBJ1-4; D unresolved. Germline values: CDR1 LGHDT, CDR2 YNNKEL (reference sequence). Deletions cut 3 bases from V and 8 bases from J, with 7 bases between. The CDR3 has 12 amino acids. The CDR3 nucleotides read TGTGCCAGCAGCCAGGAGACAGAAAAACTGTTTTTT. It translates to CASSQETEKLFF.

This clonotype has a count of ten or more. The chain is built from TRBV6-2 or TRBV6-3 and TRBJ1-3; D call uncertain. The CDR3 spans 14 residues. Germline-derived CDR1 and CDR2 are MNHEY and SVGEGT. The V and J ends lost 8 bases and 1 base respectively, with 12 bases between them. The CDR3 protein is CASGLRSSGNTIYF. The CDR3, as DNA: TGTGCCAGCGGGCTCCGAAGTTCTGGAAACACCATATATTTT.

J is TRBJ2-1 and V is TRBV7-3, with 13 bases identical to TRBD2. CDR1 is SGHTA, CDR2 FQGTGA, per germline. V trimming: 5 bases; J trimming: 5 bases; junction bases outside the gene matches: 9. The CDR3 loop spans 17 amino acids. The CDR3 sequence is CASSTTPLAGGNNEQFF. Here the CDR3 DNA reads TGTGCCAGCAGCACCACCCCACTAGCGGGAGGGAACAATGAGCAGTTCTTC.

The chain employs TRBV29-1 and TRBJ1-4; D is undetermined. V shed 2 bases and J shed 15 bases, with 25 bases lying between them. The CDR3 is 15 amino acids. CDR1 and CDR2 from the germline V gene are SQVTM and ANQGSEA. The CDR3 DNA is TGCAGCGTTGAATACGGCCCACCTAACCCAGGTGGAATGTTTTTT. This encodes CSVEYGPPNPGGMFF.

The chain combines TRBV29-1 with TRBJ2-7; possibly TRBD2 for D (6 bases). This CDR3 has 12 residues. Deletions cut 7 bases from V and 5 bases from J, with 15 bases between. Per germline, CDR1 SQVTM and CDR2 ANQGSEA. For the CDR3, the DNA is TGCAGCGCCCAGACTAGGAGAAACGAGCAGTACTTC. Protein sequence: CSAQTRRNEQYF.

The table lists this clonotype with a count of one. The CDR3, as DNA: TGCAGTGCTAGAGGGCAGGTTAACTACAATGAGCAGTTCTTC. It encodes CSARGQVNYNEQFF. This sequence joins TRBV20-1 and TRBJ2-1; D is unclear. V was clipped by 1 base and J by 3 bases, with 10 bases between them. This CDR3 is 14 amino acids long. CDR1 is DFQATT and CDR2 is SNEGSKA in the germline V gene (reference sequence).

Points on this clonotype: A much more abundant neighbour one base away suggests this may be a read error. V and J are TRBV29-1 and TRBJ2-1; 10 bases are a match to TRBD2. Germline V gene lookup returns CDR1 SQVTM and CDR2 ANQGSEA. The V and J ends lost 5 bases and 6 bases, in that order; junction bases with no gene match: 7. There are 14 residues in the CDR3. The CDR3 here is CSVRPAGGPNEQFF. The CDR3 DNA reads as TGCAGCGTTCGACCAGCGGGAGGGCCCAATGAGCAGTTCTTC.

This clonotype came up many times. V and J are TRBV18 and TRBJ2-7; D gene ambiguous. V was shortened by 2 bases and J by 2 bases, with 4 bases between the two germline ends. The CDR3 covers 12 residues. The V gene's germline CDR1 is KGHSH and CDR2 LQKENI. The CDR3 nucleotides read TGTGCCAGCTCACCAGGGGCCTACGAGCAGTACTTC. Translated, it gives CASSPGAYEQYF.

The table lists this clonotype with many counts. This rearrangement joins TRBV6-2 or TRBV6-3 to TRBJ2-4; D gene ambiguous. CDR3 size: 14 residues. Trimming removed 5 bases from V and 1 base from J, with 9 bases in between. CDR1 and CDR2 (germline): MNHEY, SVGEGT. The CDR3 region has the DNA TGTGCCAGCAGTCGCGCCCCTGCCAAAAACATTCAGTACTTC. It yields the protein CASSRAPAKNIQYF.

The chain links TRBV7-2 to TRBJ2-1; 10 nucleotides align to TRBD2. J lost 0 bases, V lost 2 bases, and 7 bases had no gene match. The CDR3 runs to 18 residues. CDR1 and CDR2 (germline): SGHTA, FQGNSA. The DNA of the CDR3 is TGTGCCAGCAGCTTACACCCTAGCGGGGGCCTCTCCTACAATGAGCAGTTCTTC. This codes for CASSLHPSGGLSYNEQFF.

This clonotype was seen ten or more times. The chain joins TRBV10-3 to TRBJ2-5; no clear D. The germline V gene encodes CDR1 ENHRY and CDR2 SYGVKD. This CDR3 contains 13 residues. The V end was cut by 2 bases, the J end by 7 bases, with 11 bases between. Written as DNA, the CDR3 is TGTGCCATCAGTGAGGAAGTGCTTGGGACCCAGTACTTC. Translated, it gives CAISEEVLGTQYF.

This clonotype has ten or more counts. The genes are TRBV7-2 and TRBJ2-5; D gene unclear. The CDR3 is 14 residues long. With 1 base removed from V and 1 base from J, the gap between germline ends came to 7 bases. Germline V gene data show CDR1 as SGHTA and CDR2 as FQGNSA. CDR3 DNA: TGTGCCAGCAGCTTAGGGGCGGTCCAAGAGACCCAGTACTTC. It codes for CASSLGAVQETQYF.

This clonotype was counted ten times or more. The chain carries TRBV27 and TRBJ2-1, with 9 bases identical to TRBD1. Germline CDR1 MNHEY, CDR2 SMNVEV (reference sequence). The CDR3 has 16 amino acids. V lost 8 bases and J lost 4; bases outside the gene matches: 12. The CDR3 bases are TGTGCCAGCCGTCCCCTCGACAGGGGGGTTTACAATGAGCAGTTCTTC. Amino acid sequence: CASRPLDRGVYNEQFF.

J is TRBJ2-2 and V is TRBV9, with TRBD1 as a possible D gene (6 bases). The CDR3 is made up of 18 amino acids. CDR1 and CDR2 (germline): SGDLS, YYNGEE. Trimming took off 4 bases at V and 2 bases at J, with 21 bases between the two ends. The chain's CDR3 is CASSRGSIPLTNTGELFF. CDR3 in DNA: TGTGCCAGCAGCAGGGGGTCCATCCCCCTTACAAACACCGGGGAGCTGTTTTTT.

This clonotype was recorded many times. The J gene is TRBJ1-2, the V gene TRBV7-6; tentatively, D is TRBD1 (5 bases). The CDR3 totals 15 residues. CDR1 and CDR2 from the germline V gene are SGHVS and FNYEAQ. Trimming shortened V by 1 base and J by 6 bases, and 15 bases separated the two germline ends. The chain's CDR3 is CASSLGGHELDGYTF. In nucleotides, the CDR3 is TGTGCCAGCAGCTTAGGCGGACATGAATTGGATGGCTACACCTTC.

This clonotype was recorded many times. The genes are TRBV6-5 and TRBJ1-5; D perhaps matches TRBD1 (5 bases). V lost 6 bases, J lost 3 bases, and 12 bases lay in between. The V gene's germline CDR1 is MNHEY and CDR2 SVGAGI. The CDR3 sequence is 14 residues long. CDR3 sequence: CASRRPGDNQPQHF. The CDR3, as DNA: TGTGCCAGCAGGCGACCGGGGGACAATCAGCCCCAGCATTTT.

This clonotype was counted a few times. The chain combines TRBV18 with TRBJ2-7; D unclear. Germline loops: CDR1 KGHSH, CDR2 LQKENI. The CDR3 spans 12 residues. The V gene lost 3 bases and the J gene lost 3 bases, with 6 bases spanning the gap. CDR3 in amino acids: CASSPTLYEQYF. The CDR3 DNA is TGTGCCAGCTCACCGACCCTCTACGAGCAGTACTTC.

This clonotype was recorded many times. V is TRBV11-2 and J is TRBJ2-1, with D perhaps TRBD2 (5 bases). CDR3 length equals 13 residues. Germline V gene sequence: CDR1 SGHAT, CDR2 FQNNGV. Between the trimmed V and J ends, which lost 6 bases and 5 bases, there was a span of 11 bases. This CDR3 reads CASRSGWNNEQFF. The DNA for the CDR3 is TGTGCCAGCAGGTCGGGATGGAACAATGAGCAGTTCTTC.

The CDR3 protein is CASSFVGNTIYF. The DNA of the CDR3 is TGTGCCAGCAGCTTCGTCGGAAACACCATATATTTT. The gene calls are TRBV5-6 and TRBJ1-3; no definite D call. Between the trimmed V and J ends, which lost 2 bases and 4 bases, there was a span of 4 bases. Germline V CDR1 and CDR2: SGHDT, YYEEEE. The CDR3 loop spans 12 amino acids.

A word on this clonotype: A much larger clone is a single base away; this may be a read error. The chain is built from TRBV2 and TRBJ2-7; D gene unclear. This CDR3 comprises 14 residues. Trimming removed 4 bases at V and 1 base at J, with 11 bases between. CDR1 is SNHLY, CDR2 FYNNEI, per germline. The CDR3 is CASSVGGRSYEQYF. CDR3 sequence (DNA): TGTGCCAGCAGTGTAGGCGGCAGATCCTACGAGCAGTACTTC.

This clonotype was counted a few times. The CDR3 is CASSRQTVNTEAFF. The CDR3, as DNA: TGTGCCAGCAGTAGACAGACAGTTAACACTGAAGCTTTCTTT. The chain carries TRBV14 and TRBJ1-1; perhaps TRBD1 as D (5 bases). Trimming removed 6 bases at V and 2 bases at J, with 13 bases between. The CDR3 covers 14 residues. Looked up from germline, CDR1 is SGHDN and CDR2 is FVKESK.

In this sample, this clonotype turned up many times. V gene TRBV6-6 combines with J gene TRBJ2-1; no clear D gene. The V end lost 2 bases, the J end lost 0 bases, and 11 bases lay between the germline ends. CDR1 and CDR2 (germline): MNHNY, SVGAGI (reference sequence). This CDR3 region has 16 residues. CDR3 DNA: TGTGCCAGCAGTTACGCTGTGCAAATCTCCTACAATGAGCAGTTCTTC. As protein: CASSYAVQISYNEQFF.

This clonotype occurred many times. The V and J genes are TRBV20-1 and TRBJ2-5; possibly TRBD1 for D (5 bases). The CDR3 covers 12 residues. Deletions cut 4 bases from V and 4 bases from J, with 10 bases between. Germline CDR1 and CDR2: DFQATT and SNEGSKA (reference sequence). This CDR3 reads CSATGFGETQYF. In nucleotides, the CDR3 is TGCAGTGCTACAGGGTTTGGAGAGACCCAGTACTTC.

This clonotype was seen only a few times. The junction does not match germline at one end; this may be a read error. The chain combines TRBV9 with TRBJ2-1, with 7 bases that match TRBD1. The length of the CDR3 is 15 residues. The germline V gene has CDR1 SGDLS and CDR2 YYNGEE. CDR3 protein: CVSSARDSLYNEQFF. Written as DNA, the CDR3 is TGTGTCAGCAGCGCCCGGGACAGCCTCTACAATGAGCAGTTCTTC. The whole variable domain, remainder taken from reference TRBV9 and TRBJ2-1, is DSGVTQTPKHLITATGQRVTLRCSPRSGDLSVYWYQQSLDQGLQFLIQYYNGEERAKGNILERFSAQQFPDLHSELNLSSLELGDSALYFCVSSARDSLYNEQFFGPGTRLTVL.

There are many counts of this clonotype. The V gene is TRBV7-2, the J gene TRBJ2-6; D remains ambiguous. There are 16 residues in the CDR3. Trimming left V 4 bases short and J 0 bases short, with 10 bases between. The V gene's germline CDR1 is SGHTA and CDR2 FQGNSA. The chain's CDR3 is CASSSASTSGANVLTF. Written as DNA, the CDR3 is TGTGCCAGCAGCTCAGCATCCACCTCTGGGGCCAACGTCCTGACTTTC.

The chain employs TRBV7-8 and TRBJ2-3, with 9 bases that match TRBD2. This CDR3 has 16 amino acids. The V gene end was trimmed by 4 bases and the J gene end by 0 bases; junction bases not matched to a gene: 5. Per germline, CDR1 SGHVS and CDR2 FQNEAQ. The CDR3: CASSWQRGDSTDTQYF. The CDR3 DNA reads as TGTGCCAGCAGCTGGCAGCGGGGGGATAGCACAGATACGCAGTATTTT.

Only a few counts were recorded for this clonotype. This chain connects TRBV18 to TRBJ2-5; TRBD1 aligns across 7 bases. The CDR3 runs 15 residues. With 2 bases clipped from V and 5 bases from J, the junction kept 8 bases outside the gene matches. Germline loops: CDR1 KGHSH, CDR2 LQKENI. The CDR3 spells CASSPNTGQTETQYF. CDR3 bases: TGTGCCAGCTCACCAAACACGGGACAGACGGAGACCCAGTACTTC. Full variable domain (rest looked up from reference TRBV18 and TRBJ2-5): NAGVMQNPRHLVRRRGQEARLRCSPMKGHSHVYWYRQLPEEGLKFMVYLQKENIIDESGMPKERFSAEFPKEGPSILRIQQVVRGDSAAYFCASSPNTGQTETQYFGPGTRLLVL.